This T cell receptor beta chain came from a study of T cells in tumors after PD-1 blockade. Study at large: A subset received ongoing vismodegib 150 mg daily alongside anti-PD-1 therapy. Study results and limitations: Blood contained about 40% of the tumor's TCR clonotypes.

The length of the CDR3 is 15 residues. The germline V gene encodes CDR1 SGHTA and CDR2 FQGNSA. With 5 bases clipped from V and 2 bases from J, the junction kept 5 bases outside the gene matches. Points on this clone: Antigen unknown.

Template: tumor biopsy or peripheral blood genomic DNA, roughly 550-6,500 ng per sample. Method: immunoSEQ multiplex PCR; TCRdb's copy keeps in-frame clones and lacks some. The data show 20,000 to 25,000 clones, around 80% seen once. This TCR was recovered from a human donor with basal cell carcinoma. The sequences come from PBMCs, collected before anti-PD-1 treatment. The rearrangement uses TRBV7-2 and TRBJ2-7, with 11 bases fitting TRBD1. CDR3 in amino acids: CASSPRTGGTYEQYF. The DNA of the CDR3 is TGTGCCAGCAGCCCTCGGACAGGGGGCACCTACGAGCAGTACTTC.